This TCR beta chain emerged from a study of cytomegalovirus exposure and HLA in healthy donors. The study's findings and limits: A later analysis reported that several of the most significant clusters appeared to be linked to common viral pathogens, among them Epstein-Barr virus.

Vbeta (60) and Jbeta (13) primers were used in the PCR. The protocol was immunoSEQ multiplex PCR, while the TCRdb copy is restricted to in-frame clones and leaves out a portion. The profile covers fewer than 200,000 clones, with about 85% appearing a single time and roughly 2.5% taken by the ten largest. This clone showed up just once. Its specificity is not known. The CDR3 has 16 residues. The junction had 12 bases not matched to a gene; V was cut back by 5 bases and J by 8 bases. CDR1 is MDHEN, CDR2 SYDVKM, per germline. Sequences were obtained from PBMCs. The gene calls are TRBV28 and TRBJ1-2; 12 bases align to TRBD1. This receptor was taken from a man between 25 and 39 years old in good health and CMV-seropositive. CDR3 coding DNA: TGTGCCAGCAGTAAAGCCGGGACAGGGGGCGTTAAGGGCTACACCTTC. Amino acids: CASSKAGTGGVKGYTF.